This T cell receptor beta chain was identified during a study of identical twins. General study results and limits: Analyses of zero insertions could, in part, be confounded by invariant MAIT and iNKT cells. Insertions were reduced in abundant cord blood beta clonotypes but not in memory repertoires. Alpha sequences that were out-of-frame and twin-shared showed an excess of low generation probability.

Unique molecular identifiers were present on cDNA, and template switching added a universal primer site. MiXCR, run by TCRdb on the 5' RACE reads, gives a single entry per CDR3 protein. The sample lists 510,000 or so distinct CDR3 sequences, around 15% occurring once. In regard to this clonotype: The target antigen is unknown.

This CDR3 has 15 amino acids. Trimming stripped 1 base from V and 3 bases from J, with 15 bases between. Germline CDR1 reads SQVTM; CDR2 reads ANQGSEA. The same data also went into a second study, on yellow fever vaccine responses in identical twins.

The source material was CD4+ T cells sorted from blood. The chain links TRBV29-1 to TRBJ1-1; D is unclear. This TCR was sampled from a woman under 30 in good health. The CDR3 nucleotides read TGCAGCGTTGAAGCGGGGAGGGTTTCATACACTGAAGCTTTCTTT. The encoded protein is CSVEAGRVSYTEAFF.